This T cell receptor (beta chain) was obtained from a study of T cells in Graves' hyperthyroidism and ophthalmopathy. Stable Graves' hyperthyroidism meant no ophthalmopathy progression within 18 months. Any patient presenting with uncontrolled infection, other autoimmune disease, pregnancy or lactation was left out. Isolation of PBMCs was performed on around 10 ml fresh peripheral blood. Points from the study as a whole: For ophthalmopathy, model prediction preceded onset by a median approximately 6 months.

Comments on this clonotype: Antigen unknown.

RNA transcripts provided the source from which TCR beta CDR3 regions were amplified. Carried out on the TCR CDR3, a first-round RT-PCR used the HTBI primer set. TCRdb fed the multiplex PCR reads into MiXCR, producing one record per CDR3 protein. The table shows about 360,000 distinct CDR3 sequences, with around 25% occurring only once. The trim removed 3 bases at V and 8 bases at J, leaving 6 bases unmatched. The CDR3 length is 13 residues. Germline assignment: CDR1 LGHNT and CDR2 FRNRAP. The J gene is TRBJ2-7, the V gene TRBV12-5; 8 nucleotides agree with TRBD1. The sequencing sample was made of blood. This TCR came from a man between 50 and 59 years old with Graves' hyperthyroidism. The CDR3 DNA follows: TGTGCTAGTGGTTTAGGGACAGGCGTCCAGCAGTACTTC. Amino acids: CASGLGTGVQQYF.